These 18 T cell receptor beta chains came from one sample sequenced in a study of beta chain features in type 1 diabetes. Expressed TCRB transcripts were sequenced after all isolated RNA was converted to cDNA. Generated by immunoSEQ multiplex PCR, the TCRdb table keeps only in-frame clones and is missing some. The repertoire includes a few hundred thousand clones, roughly 13% of them detected once, and roughly 0.015% sits in the top ten. General observations from the study: Moderately but significantly shorter TCRB CDR3s were found in Type 1 diabetes patients in all four CD4+ subsets.

Antigen specificity for these receptors is unknown. Sequencing was done on a sample of naive CD4+ T cells from blood. These receptors all come from a woman aged 18-29 years with type 1 diabetes.

V gene TRBV6-6 combines with J gene TRBJ2-5; 10 bases agree with TRBD1. The junction had 4 bases not matched to a gene; V was cut back by 6 bases and J by 3 bases. The CDR3 is made up of 14 amino acids. CDR1 MNHNY and CDR2 SVGAGI come from the germline V gene (reference sequence). The CDR3 here is CASSPTGGKETQYF. The DNA of the CDR3 is TGTGCCAGCAGCCCGACAGGGGGCAAAGAGACCCAGTACTTC.

The chain uses TRBV18 and TRBJ1-2; D may be TRBD1 (5 bases). CDR1 KGHSH and CDR2 LQKENI come from the germline V gene. The V gene lost 3 bases and the J gene lost 8 bases, with 19 bases spanning the gap. The CDR3 spans 15 residues. The CDR3 coding sequence is TGTGCCAGCTCACCCCTCCGAGACAGTTTGGACGGCTACACCTTC. This sequence encodes CASSPLRDSLDGYTF.

The rearrangement uses TRBV30 and TRBJ2-6, with D possibly TRBD2 on 6 matching bases. V lost 4 bases to trimming and J lost 0 bases, with 10 bases between them. This CDR3 is 15 amino acids long. Looked up from germline, CDR1 is GTSNPN and CDR2 is SVGIG (reference sequence). The CDR3, as DNA: TGTGCCTGGACGGAGGGGATCTCTGGGGCCAACGTCCTGACTTTC. Protein sequence: CAWTEGISGANVLTF. The full variable domain, with the rest looked up from reference TRBV30 and TRBJ2-6, is SQTIHQWPATLVQPVGSPLSLECTVEGTSNPNLYWYRQAAGRGLQLLFYSVGIGQISSEVPQNLSASRPQDRQFILSSKKLLLSDSGFYLCAWTEGISGANVLTFGAGSRLTVL.

In this sample, this clone turned up a few times. The genes are TRBV7-2 and TRBJ2-3, with D possibly TRBD1 on 6 matching bases. The CDR3 covers 14 residues. Trimming cost V 4 bases and J 0 bases, with 8 bases left between them. Germline CDR1 is SGHTA and CDR2 is FQGNSA. CDR3 region: CASSYRVSTDTQYF. CDR3 DNA: TGTGCCAGCAGCTACAGGGTTAGCACAGATACGCAGTATTTT.

This chain uses TRBV5-1 with TRBJ2-7, with TRBD1 matching over 7 bases. This CDR3 spans 13 amino acids. CDR1 and CDR2 from the germline V gene are SGHRS and YFSETQ. After removal of 6 bases from V and 4 bases from J, the junction contained 7 bases not matched to a gene. The CDR3 loop reads CASINAQGYEQYV. The DNA for the CDR3 is TGCGCCAGCATTAATGCACAGGGGTACGAGCAGTACGTC.

The rearrangement links TRBV7-8 to TRBJ1-5, with D perhaps matching TRBD1 (5 bases). The germline gives CDR1 SGHVS, CDR2 FQNEAQ. The CDR3 totals 14 residues. V was pared by 4 bases and J by 3 bases, with 10 bases between. This CDR3 reads CASSSGLINQPQHF. The CDR3 DNA follows: TGTGCCAGCAGCTCGGGACTGATCAATCAGCCCCAGCATTTT.

The chain recombines TRBV5-1 with TRBJ2-7, with a weak D call TRBD1 (5 bases). CDR1 and CDR2 from the germline V gene are SGHRS and YFSETQ. V lost 0 bases and J 4 bases, leaving 14 bases between the germline ends. The CDR3 has 15 residues. CDR3: CASSLDLGLGYEQYF. The CDR3 coding sequence is TGCGCCAGCAGCTTGGACTTGGGGCTCGGATACGAGCAGTACTTC.

This clone showed up just a few times. J is TRBJ2-1 and V is TRBV30, with 8 bases matching TRBD1. The germline V gene encodes CDR1 GTSNPN and CDR2 SVGIG (reference sequence). Trimming took 4 bases from V and 0 from J; bases not matched to a gene: 8. The CDR3 is 16 amino acids. CDR3 bases: TGTGCCTGGACGAGGACAGGGATAAGCTCCTACAATGAGCAGTTCTTC. Amino acid sequence: CAWTRTGISSYNEQFF. The full variable domain, rest sourced from reference TRBV30 and TRBJ2-1, is SQTIHQWPATLVQPVGSPLSLECTVEGTSNPNLYWYRQAAGRGLQLLFYSVGIGQISSEVPQNLSASRPQDRQFILSSKKLLLSDSGFYLCAWTRTGISSYNEQFFGPGTRLTVL.

CDR3 sequence: CASSYQPGLASNEQFF. CDR3 in DNA: TGTGCCAGCAGTTACCAACCCGGACTAGCGAGCAATGAGCAGTTCTTC. The rearrangement links TRBV6-5 to TRBJ2-1, with 9 positions matching TRBD2. Germline loops: CDR1 MNHEY, CDR2 SVGAGI. V dropped 2 bases and J dropped 6; count of bases not matched to a gene: 8. This CDR3 has 16 amino acids.

This clone has a handful of counts. The chain couples TRBV6-5 to TRBJ1-1; no clear D gene. This CDR3 region has 13 residues. With 4 bases removed from V and 6 bases from J, the gap between germline ends came to 12 bases. The germline CDR1 and CDR2 sequences are MNHEY and SVGAGI. CDR3 DNA sequence: TGTGCCAGCAGTTTGGACGGCGGGTCTGAAGCTTTCTTT. Its protein product is CASSLDGGSEAFF.

This clone was seen only a few times. The rearrangement joins TRBV6-5 to TRBJ1-5; 7 positions agree with TRBD1. CDR3 length equals 16 residues. Germline V gene data show CDR1 as MNHEY and CDR2 as SVGAGI. Trimming took 4 bases from V and 2 from J; bases not matched to a gene: 8. DNA for the CDR3: TGTGCCAGCAGTTCGAGACAGGGTAGCGGCAATCAGCCCCAGCATTTT. Protein product: CASSSRQGSGNQPQHF.

This clone turned up a few times. This chain uses TRBV23-1 with TRBJ1-1; TRBD1 matches at 9 bases. TRBV23-1 is an ORF, and what it does is uncertain. V dropped 2 bases and J dropped 0; count of bases not matched to a gene: 19. The CDR3 has 21 residues. The CDR3 DNA reads TGCGCCAGCAGTCAAAACCCCGGGACAGGGAGGATATGGGGATTGAACACTGAAGCTTTCTTT. Amino acid sequence: CASSQNPGTGRIWGLNTEAFF.

This chain uses TRBV27 with TRBJ2-1, with a tentative D call TRBD1 (6 bases). CDR3 length: 17 residues. V lost 7 bases to trimming and J lost 5 bases, with 24 bases between them. CDR1 and CDR2 (germline): MNHEY, SMNVEV (reference sequence). The CDR3 loop is CASTQKWGPPRDNEQFF. The CDR3 coding sequence is TGTGCCAGCACCCAGAAATGGGGGCCCCCTAGGGACAATGAGCAGTTCTTC.

The V and J genes are TRBV11-2 and TRBJ2-1; D is possibly TRBD2 (5 bases). The CDR3 loop spans 16 amino acids. The ends were cut back, 5 bases at V and 4 bases at J, with 18 bases in the middle. The germline V gene encodes CDR1 SGHAT and CDR2 FQNNGV. The chain's CDR3 is CASSPRRARAYNEQFF. The CDR3 nucleotides are TGTGCCAGCAGCCCGCGGCGGGCTCGAGCTTACAATGAGCAGTTCTTC.

This clone was observed a handful of times. The chain is built from TRBV9 and TRBJ2-5; 8 bases map to TRBD2. Unmatched junction bases numbered 15, after V lost 0 bases and J lost 5 bases. Germline-derived CDR1 and CDR2 are SGDLS and YYNGEE. The CDR3 runs 18 residues. The CDR3 is CASSVATAVAGFSETQYF. CDR3 DNA sequence: TGTGCCAGCAGCGTAGCTACGGCGGTAGCGGGATTTAGCGAGACCCAGTACTTC.

This clone was detected a few times. The chain links TRBV9 to TRBJ1-1; 11 nucleotides agree with TRBD1. Germline CDR1 is SGDLS and CDR2 is YYNGEE. Germline trimming cut 2 bases from V and 5 bases from J; bases unmatched to any gene: 8. The CDR3 consists of 16 residues. The chain's CDR3 is CASSVDGTGGGTEAFF. The CDR3, as DNA: TGTGCCAGCAGCGTCGATGGGACAGGGGGTGGTACTGAAGCTTTCTTT.

This chain connects TRBV7-2 to TRBJ2-7, with 13 bases that match TRBD2. The CDR3 has 15 amino acids. Looked up from germline, CDR1 is SGHTA and CDR2 is FQGNSA. After removal of 6 bases from V and 0 bases from J, the junction contained 2 bases not matched to a gene. The CDR3 loop reads CASRWTSGSSYEQYF. Here the CDR3 DNA reads TGTGCCAGCAGATGGACTAGCGGGAGCTCCTACGAGCAGTACTTC.

V and J are TRBV10-3 and TRBJ2-1; 12 nucleotides line up with TRBD2. V was pared by 6 bases and J by 5 bases, with 2 bases of the junction left unmatched. Germline V gene lookup returns CDR1 ENHRY and CDR2 SYGVKD. CDR3 length equals 14 residues. This CDR3 is CAIRPSGRDNEQFF. The DNA of the CDR3 is TGTGCCATCAGACCTAGCGGGAGGGACAATGAGCAGTTCTTC.